The 26 T cell receptor beta chains below come from one sample, sequenced in a study of control samples from healthy donors and cancer patients. TCRdb's table, derived via immunoSEQ multiplex PCR, lists solely in-frame clones and lacks some. The data hold roughly 69,000 clones, with around 87% observed a single time. Sequencing input: PBMCs. The receptor source for this set is a woman in her forties or fifties with head and neck cancer.

The V and J genes are TRBV4-1 and TRBJ1-1; 8 bases line up with TRBD1. Germline V gene lookup returns CDR1 MGHRA and CDR2 YSYEKL. V shed 0 bases and J 8 bases; nucleotides not matched to a gene: 14. The CDR3 covers 17 residues. CDR3 sequence reads: CASSQDRQGAQSAEAFF. The CDR3, as DNA: TGCGCCAGCAGCCAAGATCGGCAGGGGGCGCAATCTGCCGAAGCTTTCTTT.

This rearrangement joins TRBV2 to TRBJ1-2; D gene uncertain. This CDR3 is 15 amino acids long. Germline-derived CDR1 and CDR2 are SNHLY and FYNNEI. With 7 bases removed from V and 0 bases from J, the gap between germline ends came to 15 bases. DNA of the CDR3: TGTGCCAGCACCTCGGACGGAACGACTAACTATGGCTACACCTTC. Translated: CASTSDGTTNYGYTF.

The chain carries TRBV9 and TRBJ1-6; no clear D gene. With 0 bases removed from V and 4 bases from J, the gap between germline ends came to 11 bases. CDR3 length: 16 amino acids. The germline V gene encodes CDR1 SGDLS and CDR2 YYNGEE. CDR3 sequence (DNA): TGTGCCAGCAGCGTAGCTTCAGCGGGTTATAATTCACCCCTCCACTTT. The encoded protein is CASSVASAGYNSPLHF.

V usage is TRBV18 and J usage is TRBJ1-2; D is undetermined. Germline CDR1 reads KGHSH; CDR2 reads LQKENI. V was clipped by 2 bases and J by 4 bases, with 8 bases between them. The CDR3 totals 13 residues. The CDR3 DNA reads TGTGCCAGCTCACCAGGGCACGGCTATGGCTACACCTTC. This encodes CASSPGHGYGYTF.

This chain joins TRBV15 and TRBJ2-7; D perhaps matches TRBD1 (5 bases). Germline-derived CDR1 and CDR2 are LNHNV and YYDKDF (reference sequence). The CDR3 has 14 residues. V was shortened by 1 base and J by 4 bases, with 11 bases between the two germline ends. In nucleotides, the CDR3 is TGTGCCACCAGCAGAGCGATGGGGCCGTACGAGCAGTACTTC. Translated, it gives CATSRAMGPYEQYF.

The chain recombines TRBV2 with TRBJ2-5, with D possibly matching TRBD2 (5 bases). CDR3 size: 18 residues. The ends were cut back, 2 bases at V and 4 bases at J, with 23 bases in the middle. Germline assignment: CDR1 SNHLY and CDR2 FYNNEI. The CDR3: CASSEFPADSVVRETQYF. DNA for the CDR3: TGTGCCAGCAGTGAATTCCCAGCGGACTCGGTAGTTAGAGAGACCCAGTACTTC.

The chain carries TRBV24-1 and TRBJ2-2, with TRBD2 as a possible D gene (5 bases). This CDR3 comprises 14 residues. The V gene lost 8 bases and the J gene lost 5 bases, with 14 bases spanning the gap. CDR1 is KGHDR, CDR2 SFDVKD, per germline. CDR3 loop: CATNRAGGTGELFF. The CDR3 bases are TGTGCCACCAATCGGGCCGGCGGGACCGGGGAGCTGTTTTTT.

V and J are TRBV28 and TRBJ1-1, with TRBD1 matching over 8 bases. The germline V gene has CDR1 MDHEN and CDR2 SYDVKM. V shed 7 bases, J shed 2 bases, and the junction held 12 bases outside the gene matches. The CDR3 consists of 16 residues. The CDR3 loop is CASIELTGAINTEAFF. The CDR3 coding sequence is TGTGCCAGCATCGAGCTGACAGGGGCGATAAACACTGAAGCTTTCTTT.

The chain links TRBV5-1 to TRBJ2-7, with a weak D call TRBD1 (6 bases). Germline CDR1 is SGHRS and CDR2 is YFSETQ. CDR3 length: 13 amino acids. V was cut by 2 bases and J by 3 bases, with 9 bases left in between. The CDR3 loop reads CASSFQGSYEQYF. The CDR3 DNA reads as TGCGCCAGCAGCTTTCAGGGGAGCTACGAGCAGTACTTC. The full variable domain, with the rest looked up from reference TRBV5-1 and TRBJ2-7, is KAGVTQTPRYLIKTRGQQVTLSCSPISGHRSVSWYQQTPGQGLQFLFEYFSETQRNKGNFPGRFSGRQFSNSRSEMNVSTLELGDSALYLCASSFQGSYEQYFGPGTRLTVT.

The rearrangement uses TRBV9 and TRBJ2-5; D is perhaps TRBD1 (7 bases). The germline V gene has CDR1 SGDLS and CDR2 YYNGEE. This CDR3 is built from 15 residues. V was trimmed by 2 bases and J by 2 bases, leaving 13 bases between them. In DNA form, the CDR3 reads TGTGCCAGCAGCGTGGGACTGGGACAGCAAGAGACCCAGTACTTC. Protein: CASSVGLGQQETQYF.

The chain joins TRBV6-6 to TRBJ2-1; 8 nucleotides line up with TRBD1. Germline V lookup: CDR1 MNHNY, CDR2 SVGAGI (reference sequence). The CDR3 has 15 amino acids. Germline trimming cut 5 bases from V and 5 bases from J; bases unmatched to any gene: 8. The CDR3, as DNA: TGTGCCAGCAGTCAACCAGGACAGGGTGACAATGAGCAGTTCTTC. It specifies CASSQPGQGDNEQFF.

This chain links TRBV7-9 with TRBJ2-7, with 7 bases fitting TRBD1. The CDR3 loop spans 12 amino acids. In germline, CDR1 is SEHNR, CDR2 FQNEAQ (reference sequence). Trimming took 5 bases from V and 4 from J; bases not matched to a gene: 2. The CDR3 reads CASSEQGYEQYF. The CDR3 DNA is TGTGCCAGCAGCGAACAGGGGTACGAGCAGTACTTC.

The chain joins TRBV7-2 to TRBJ2-7, with TRBD2 matching 14 bases. Germline trimming cut 0 bases from V and 2 bases from J; bases unmatched to any gene: 12. The CDR3 loop spans 20 amino acids. Germline V gene lookup returns CDR1 SGHTA and CDR2 FQGNSA. The CDR3 nucleotides read TGTGCCAGCAGCTTAGCGGGAACCGGGACTAGCGGGGGTGTGCCCTACGAGCAGTACTTC. Its translation: CASSLAGTGTSGGVPYEQYF.

The chain is built from TRBV19 and TRBJ1-5; 8 nucleotides match TRBD1. V shed 3 bases and J 1 base; nucleotides not matched to a gene: 5. The CDR3 contains 16 residues. The germline CDR1 and CDR2 sequences are LNHDA and SQIVND (reference sequence). CDR3 loop: CASSMGTGGSNQPQHF. CDR3 DNA: TGTGCCAGTAGTATGGGTACAGGGGGGAGCAATCAGCCCCAGCATTTT. The entire variable domain, with the rest obtained from reference TRBV19 and TRBJ1-5, is as follows: DGGITQSPKYLFRKEGQNVTLSCEQNLNHDAMYWYRQDPGQGLRLIYYSQIVNDFQKGDIAEGYSVSREKKESFPLTVTSAQKNPTAFYLCASSMGTGGSNQPQHFGDGTRLSIL.

This chain uses TRBV11-2 with TRBJ1-2, with 10 bases aligning to TRBD1. Germline V gene lookup returns CDR1 SGHAT and CDR2 FQNNGV. V shed 3 bases and J 8 bases; nucleotides not matched to a gene: 15. This CDR3 is built from 17 residues. The CDR3 protein is CASSFSTGGLIPMGYTF. The CDR3 nucleotides read TGTGCCAGCAGCTTTTCGACAGGGGGCCTGATCCCTATGGGCTACACCTTC. The variable domain in full, completed from reference TRBV11-2 and TRBJ1-2, reads EAGVAQSPRYKIIEKRQSVAFWCNPISGHATLYWYQQILGQGPKLLIQFQNNGVVDDSQLPKDRFSAERLKGVDSTLKIQPAKLEDSAVYLCASSFSTGGLIPMGYTFGSGTRLTVV.

V is TRBV4-1 and J is TRBJ1-5, with D unresolved. Germline V lookup: CDR1 MGHRA, CDR2 YSYEKL. Between the trimmed V and J ends, which lost 2 bases and 10 bases, there was a span of 15 bases. CDR3 length: 14 amino acids. CDR3 residues: CASSQRPVEVPQHF. For the CDR3, the DNA is TGCGCCAGCAGCCAAAGGCCTGTCGAGGTTCCCCAGCATTTT.

V and J are TRBV10-2 and TRBJ2-1; D uncertain. Germline loops: CDR1 WSHSY, CDR2 SAAADI. The CDR3 contains 10 residues. Trimming removed 2 bases at V and 10 bases at J, with 3 bases between. CDR3 sequence reads: CASSEGEQFF. The DNA of the CDR3 is TGCGCCAGCAGTGAGGGAGAGCAGTTCTTC.

The rearrangement joins TRBV4-1 to TRBJ1-1; no reliable D call. Trimming took off 2 bases at V and 8 bases at J, with 15 bases between the two ends. The CDR3 covers 14 residues. Germline V gene sequence: CDR1 MGHRA, CDR2 YSYEKL. DNA of the CDR3: TGCGCCAGCAGCCAATCCCTGCCCCCCCTGGAAGCTTTCTTT. Protein sequence: CASSQSLPPLEAFF.

The chain uses TRBV6-2 or TRBV6-3 and TRBJ1-1, with D tentatively TRBD1 (5 bases). Germline V lookup: CDR1 MNHEY, CDR2 SVGEGT. The length of the CDR3 is 13 residues. Trimming removed 2 bases at V and 8 bases at J, with 12 bases between. CDR3 region: CASSYTTGLEAFF. As DNA, the CDR3 is TGTGCCAGCAGTTACACAACAGGATTAGAAGCTTTCTTT.

This clone has a single count. CDR3 sequence reads: CASSFFPGTATNEKLFF. Here the CDR3 DNA reads TGTGCCAGCAGTTTTTTCCCCGGGACAGCAACTAATGAAAAACTGTTTTTT. This rearrangement joins TRBV28 to TRBJ1-4; 7 bases agree with TRBD1. CDR3 length: 17 amino acids. Germline lookup yields CDR1 MDHEN and CDR2 SYDVKM. V lost 3 bases to trimming and J lost 0 bases; unmatched junction nucleotides: 7.

V is TRBV6-2 or TRBV6-3 and J is TRBJ2-1; possible D gene TRBD1, 6 bases. Germline loops: CDR1 MNHEY, CDR2 SVGEGT. Trimming took off 2 bases at V and 3 bases at J, with 14 bases between the two ends. The CDR3 totals 16 residues. CDR3 residues: CASSYRLGAVYNEQFF. For the CDR3, the DNA is TGTGCCAGCAGTTACCGTTTGGGGGCGGTCTACAATGAGCAGTTCTTC.

This clone was detected once. This chain joins TRBV5-8 and TRBJ2-2; either TRBD1 or TRBD2 may fit D (5 bases each). Germline V CDR1 and CDR2: SGHTS, YDEGEE. The CDR3 length is 18 residues. V shed 4 bases and J shed 3 bases, with 22 bases lying between them. CDR3 sequence reads: CASSPRTSVGVDTGELFF. The CDR3 nucleotides are TGTGCCAGCAGCCCGAGGACATCGGTCGGGGTGGACACCGGGGAGCTGTTTTTT.

V is TRBV5-1 and J is TRBJ2-7, with a weak D call TRBD1 (6 bases). V was shortened by 0 bases and J by 5 bases, with 12 bases between the two germline ends. The CDR3 totals 14 residues. CDR1 is SGHRS, CDR2 YFSETQ, per germline. CDR3 nucleotide sequence: TGCGCCAGCAGCTTGGAAACAGGGTCCAACGAGCAGTACTTC. Protein product: CASSLETGSNEQYF.

V is TRBV19 and J is TRBJ2-3; D might be TRBD1 (7 bases). Trimming pared 4 bases from V and 6 bases from J, leaving 14 bases between. This CDR3 is built from 14 residues. Germline loops: CDR1 LNHDA, CDR2 SQIVND (reference sequence). CDR3 sequence: CASSTGPGGDTQYF. The CDR3, as DNA: TGTGCCAGTAGTACAGGACCAGGGGGGGATACGCAGTATTTT.

The rearrangement joins TRBV27 to TRBJ2-2; 7 bases map to TRBD2. Trimming at V came to 6 bases and at J to 6 bases, leaving 7 bases not matched to a gene. Germline V lookup: CDR1 MNHEY, CDR2 SMNVEV (reference sequence). The CDR3 has 14 residues. The CDR3 DNA is TGTGCCAGCAGGGGGGGGTATTTGGCCGGGGAGCTGTTTTTT. Its translation: CASRGGYLAGELFF.

The chain combines TRBV2 with TRBJ1-2, with no clear D. Germline values: CDR1 SNHLY, CDR2 FYNNEI. Deletions cut 1 base from V and 8 bases from J, with 11 bases between. This CDR3 is built from 13 residues. In DNA, the CDR3 is TGTGCCAGCAGTGAAGATGGCGAACGCGGCTACACCTTC. It codes for CASSEDGERGYTF.